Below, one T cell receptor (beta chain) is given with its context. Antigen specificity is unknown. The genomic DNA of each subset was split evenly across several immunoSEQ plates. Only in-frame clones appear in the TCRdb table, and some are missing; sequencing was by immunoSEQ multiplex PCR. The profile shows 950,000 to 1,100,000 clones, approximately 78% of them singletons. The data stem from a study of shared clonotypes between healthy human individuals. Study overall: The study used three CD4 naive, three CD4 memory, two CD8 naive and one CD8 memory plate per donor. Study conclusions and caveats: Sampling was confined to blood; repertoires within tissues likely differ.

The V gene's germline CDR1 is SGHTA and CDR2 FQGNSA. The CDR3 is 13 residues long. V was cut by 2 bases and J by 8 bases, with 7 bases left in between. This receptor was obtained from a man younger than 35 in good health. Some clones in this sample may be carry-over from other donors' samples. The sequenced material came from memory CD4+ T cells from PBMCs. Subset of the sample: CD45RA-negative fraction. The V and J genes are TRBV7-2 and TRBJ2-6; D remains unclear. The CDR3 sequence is CASSLRAPNVLTF. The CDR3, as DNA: TGTGCCAGCAGCTTAAGGGCGCCCAACGTCCTGACTTTC.